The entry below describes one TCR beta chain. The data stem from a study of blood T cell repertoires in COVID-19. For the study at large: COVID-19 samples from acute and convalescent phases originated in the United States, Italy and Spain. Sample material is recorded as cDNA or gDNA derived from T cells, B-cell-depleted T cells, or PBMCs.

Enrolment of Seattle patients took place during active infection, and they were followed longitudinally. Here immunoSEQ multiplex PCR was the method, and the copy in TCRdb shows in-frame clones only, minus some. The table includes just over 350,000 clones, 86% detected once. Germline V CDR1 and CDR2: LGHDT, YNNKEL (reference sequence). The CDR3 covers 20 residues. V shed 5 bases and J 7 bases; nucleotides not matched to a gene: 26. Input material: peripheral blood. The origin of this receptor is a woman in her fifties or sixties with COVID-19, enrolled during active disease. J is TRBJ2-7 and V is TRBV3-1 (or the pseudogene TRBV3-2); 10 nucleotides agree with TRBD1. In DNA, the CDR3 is TGTGCCAGCAGCTTTCCCCCGGGGGAGCGGGGGACAGGGGTTATTAGGGAGCAGTACTTC. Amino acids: CASSFPPGERGTGVIREQYF.